This is a list of T cell receptor beta chains from one sample in a study of CD8+ T cells in alopecia areata. Data came from immunoSEQ multiplex PCR; TCRdb stores just in-frame clones and leaves some out. The sample shows about 120,000 clones, 53% of them seen only once. Sample: CD4+ T cells sorted from blood, taken at week 4, from a patient treated with tofacitinib. All receptors derive from a human donor with alopecia areata. Each CDR3 is given with its conserved first and last residue. The D gene is left open where the match is weak. Only some rows state a clone size, as once, few, many or a class for expanded clones.

D	V	J	length	size	DNA	CDR3
NA	TRBV4-2	TRBJ2-5	16	NA	TGTGCCAGCAGCCAAGATGTCCGATCTAGCTTCGGGACCCAGTACTTC	CASSQDVRSSFGTQYF
NA	TRBV4-2	TRBJ1-5	15	NA	TGTGCCAGCAGCCCAGGACATTCGGAAAATCAGCCCCAGCATTTT	CASSPGHSENQPQHF
NA	TRBV7-9	TRBJ1-5	12	few	TGTGCCAGCAGCTTAGATCATCAGCCCCAGCATTTT	CASSLDHQPQHF
NA	TRBV30	TRBJ2-5	13	NA	TGTGCCTGGAGTAGGGGCTCTCAAGAGACCCAGTACTTC	CAWSRGSQETQYF
NA	TRBV29-1	TRBJ2-5	14	NA	TGCAGCGTTGCCCAAGACCCAACGAGGGATACCCAGTACTTC	CSVAQDPTRDTQYF
TRBD2	TRBV30	TRBJ2-3	19	NA	TGTGCCTGGAGTGCATCCAGGACTAGCGGTTATGGGGCGCGCGATACGCAGTATTTT	CAWSASRTSGYGARDTQYF
NA	TRBV4-1	TRBJ2-2	13	NA	TGCGCCAGCAGCCAAGATTTTGCCGGGGAGCTGTTTTTT	CASSQDFAGELFF
NA	TRBV2	TRBJ2-3	13	NA	TGTGCCAGCAGTAGTCAGGGGACAGATACGCAGTATTTT	CASSSQGTDTQYF
NA	TRBV29-1	TRBJ2-7	11	NA	TGCAGCGGGGGACATTCCTACGAGCAGTACTTC	CSGGHSYEQYF
NA	TRBV30	TRBJ2-4	13	few	TGTGCCTGGTCTTACCCCGACAAAAACATTCAGTACTTC	CAWSYPDKNIQYF
NA	TRBV18	TRBJ1-1	13	NA	TGTGCCAGCTCACCCGAGGGCGGCACTGAAGCTTTCTTT	CASSPEGGTEAFF
NA	TRBV30	TRBJ1-1	15	NA	TGTGCCTGCCGACCCTCCGGGACATCGAACACTGAAGCTTTCTTT	CACRPSGTSNTEAFF
TRBD1	TRBV30	TRBJ2-4	14	few	TGTGCCTGGCTCCGACAGGGGACTCAAAACATTCAGTACTTC	CAWLRQGTQNIQYF
TRBD1	TRBV27	TRBJ2-7	14	NA	TGTGCCAGCAGTTTTCGGACAGGGGACCACGAGCAGTACTTC	CASSFRTGDHEQYF
TRBD1	TRBV30	TRBJ2-2	13	few	TGTGCCTGGAGTGAGGGGGCCTGGGGGGAGCTGTTTTTT	CAWSEGAWGELFF
TRBD1	TRBV30	TRBJ1-1	15	NA	TGTGCCTGGAGTACTGGACAGGGGTGGAACACTGAAGCTTTCTTT	CAWSTGQGWNTEAFF
TRBD1	TRBV4-1	TRBJ1-2	14	once	TGCGCCAGCAGCCAAGGGGACAGGGTAAAAGGCTACACCTTC	CASSQGDRVKGYTF
TRBD1	TRBV6-5	TRBJ1-1	15	NA	TGTGCCAGCAGTTTACAGGGGGCCTTGAACACTGAAGCTTTCTTT	CASSLQGALNTEAFF
NA	TRBV25-1	TRBJ2-1	13	NA	TGTGCCAGCAGTGATCGACGGAACAATGAGCAGTTCTTC	CASSDRRNNEQFF
NA	TRBV6-5	TRBJ1-5	16	NA	TGTGCCAGCAGTTACGGCCGCAGGGGAGGGGATCAGCCCCAGCATTTT	CASSYGRRGGDQPQHF
NA	TRBV6-1	TRBJ1-5	13	few	TGTGCCAGCAGTGGTCGGTTCGATCAGCCCCAGCATTTT	CASSGRFDQPQHF
TRBD1	TRBV2	TRBJ2-7	15	NA	TGTGCCAGCAGGACCGACAGGGGGCCGCCGAACGAGCAGTACTTC	CASRTDRGPPNEQYF
TRBD1	TRBV30	TRBJ2-6	18	NA	TGTGCCTGGAGGAACGACAGGGACCGTAGCTCTGGGGCCAACGTCCTGACTTTC	CAWRNDRDRSSGANVLTF
TRBD1	TRBV14	TRBJ1-2	14	NA	TGTGCCAGCAGCCAAGTACAGGGGTACTATGGCTACACCTTC	CASSQVQGYYGYTF
NA	TRBV28	TRBJ2-7	13	NA	TGTGCCAGCAGTCCCCCCTCGACATACGAGCAGTACTTC	CASSPPSTYEQYF
NA	TRBV4-1	TRBJ2-7	16	NA	TGCGCCAGCAGCCAAGCACTGGGACCCAAGACCTACGAGCAGTACTTC	CASSQALGPKTYEQYF
NA	TRBV29-1	TRBJ1-1	10	NA	TGCAGCGTTCGGGACGTTGAAGCTTTCTTT	CSVRDVEAFF
NA	TRBV19	TRBJ1-2	13	NA	TGTGCCAGTAGTATGCGAGAGTACTATGGCTACACCTTC	CASSMREYYGYTF
NA	TRBV15	TRBJ1-6	12	NA	TGTGCCACCAGCTCGATTGATTCACCCCTCCACTTT	CATSSIDSPLHF
TRBD1	TRBV29-1	TRBJ1-1	14	NA	TGCAGCGTCTTCAGGACAGGTTTGAACACTGAAGCTTTCTTT	CSVFRTGLNTEAFF
NA	TRBV15	TRBJ2-6	16	NA	TGTGCCACCAGCAGAGATGGAAGCTCTGGGGCCAACGTCCTGACTTTC	CATSRDGSSGANVLTF
TRBD1	TRBV2	TRBJ1-1	12	few	TGTGCCAGCGGACAGGCAAACACTGAAGCTTTCTTT	CASGQANTEAFF
NA	TRBV9	TRBJ1-5	15	NA	TGTGCCAGCAGCCGGGGGGCTGAGGGGTTTCAGCCCCAGCATTTT	CASSRGAEGFQPQHF
TRBD1	TRBV6-5	TRBJ2-7	16	NA	TGTGCCAGCAGTTACTCGAAAGGACAGGGTAAGGACGAGCAGTACTTC	CASSYSKGQGKDEQYF
TRBD1	TRBV30	TRBJ1-2	19	NA	TGTGCCTGGAAGTTGGGGATTGTACCATGGGACAGTCCGACCTATGGCTACACCTTC	CAWKLGIVPWDSPTYGYTF
TRBD2	TRBV29-1	TRBJ2-3	15	NA	TGCAGCGTTGAGTCCCCTAGCGGGAGTACAGATACGCAGTATTTT	CSVESPSGSTDTQYF
NA	TRBV18	TRBJ2-1	13	NA	TGTGCCAGCTCACCACCGAAGGGCCATGAGCAGTTCTTC	CASSPPKGHEQFF
NA	TRBV5-1	TRBJ2-2	15	NA	TGCGCCAGCAGCTTGGTACAGGGAGGCACCGGGGAGCTGTTTTTT	CASSLVQGGTGELFF
NA	TRBV15	TRBJ1-4	15	few	TGTGCCACCAGCAGCGCCGGTGGACATAATGAAAAACTGTTTTTT	CATSSAGGHNEKLFF
NA	TRBV4-1	TRBJ1-1	15	NA	TGCGCCAGCAGCCAGTACAGAGCTCCGAACACTGAAGCTTTCTTT	CASSQYRAPNTEAFF
TRBD2	TRBV30	TRBJ2-7	14	once	TGTGCCTGGAGACTAGCGGGAGGATGGGGCGAGCAGTACTTC	CAWRLAGGWGEQYF
NA	TRBV5-1	TRBJ2-7	14	few	TGCGCCAGCAGGTACCATCAGGGGAGTTACGAGCAGTACTTC	CASRYHQGSYEQYF
NA	TRBV30	TRBJ1-4	12	NA	TGTGCCTGGAGGAGGGGAGGGGAAAAACTGTTTTTT	CAWRRGGEKLFF
NA	TRBV5-6	TRBJ2-5	13	NA	TGTGCCAGCAGCTCCAGGGTTGTAGAGACCCAGTACTTC	CASSSRVVETQYF
NA	TRBV7-8	TRBJ1-1	12	NA	TGTGCCAGCAGCTCATCAGGCGAGGGAGCTTTCTTT	CASSSSGEGAFF
NA	TRBV5-1	TRBJ1-1	16	NA	TGCGCCAGCAGCTTGGGGATCCGGAGGGGGGACACTGAAGCTTTCTTT	CASSLGIRRGDTEAFF
NA	TRBV5-1	TRBJ2-7	14	NA	TGCGCCAGCAGCTTGGACCTGAGGGCGTCCGAGCAGTACTTC	CASSLDLRASEQYF
NA	TRBV7-2	TRBJ2-1	17	NA	TGTGCCAGCAGCTTAGTGGGGTGGGGGAGCTCCTACAATGAGCAGTTCTTC	CASSLVGWGSSYNEQFF
NA	TRBV2	TRBJ2-3	14	NA	TGTGCCAGCATACGGGGGGCGAGGACAGATACGCAGTATTTT	CASIRGARTDTQYF
NA	TRBV7-2	TRBJ1-5	15	NA	TGTGCCAGCAGCCTGAGTCGGGGGGCGGGTCAGCCCCAGCATTTT	CASSLSRGAGQPQHF